This TCR beta chain was captured in a study of T cell clusters in autoimmune cytopenias. Study-wide results and caveats: Healthy donors had roughly 3.2-fold more exclusive TRB clusters than active autoimmune hepatitis patients.

About 37,500 genome equivalents of blood DNA were amplified for TRB. This clonotype is classed as medium-sized by frequency. Its specificity is unknown. One tube held mixed TRB-A and TRB-B primer pools for touch-down PCR. TCRdb re-called the multiplex PCR reads; one entry per CDR3 protein, DNA not given. This sample contains approximately 7,000 distinct CDR3 sequences. This CDR3 has 14 amino acids. Germline lookup yields CDR1 MNHEY and CDR2 SVGAGI. The sample comprised peripheral blood. The chain has TRBV6-5 and TRBJ1-1. This receptor was identified in a human donor with an autoimmune cytopenia or autoimmune hepatitis (not recorded which). CDR3 protein: CASSYGYGNTEAFF.